This T cell receptor (beta chain) was retrieved from a study of blood T cell repertoires in COVID-19. The protocol was immunoSEQ multiplex PCR, while the TCRdb copy is restricted to in-frame clones and leaves out a portion. The data contain fewer than 110,000 clones, about 90% of them seen just once; the ten biggest clones take up about 3.5%. The CDR3 totals 15 residues. V dropped 7 bases and J dropped 5 bases, with 18 bases sitting between them. CDR1 SEHNR and CDR2 FQNEAQ come from the germline V gene (reference sequence). The sequence derives from a human donor in a cohort sampled during active COVID-19. Sequencing was done on a sample of peripheral blood. J is TRBJ2-1 and V is TRBV7-9, with D perhaps TRBD1 (5 bases). CDR3 loop: CASTLMGQVDNEQFF. The CDR3 nucleotides read TGTGCCAGCACCCTCATGGGGCAAGTGGACAATGAGCAGTTCTTC. Full variable domain (rest looked up from reference TRBV7-9 and TRBJ2-1): DTGVSQNPRHKITKRGQNVTFRCDPISEHNRLYWYRQTLGQGPEFLTYFQNEAQLEKSRLLSDRFSAERPKGSFSTLEIQRTEQGDSAMYLCASTLMGQVDNEQFFGPGTRLTVL.